This T cell receptor beta chain comes out of a study of blood T cell repertoires in COVID-19 (dated by TCRdb to about 2020). Turning to the overall study: The collaborator samples originated in the United States, Italy and Spain and spanned the acute and convalescent phases of COVID-19. The prospective study material was composed of cDNA or gDNA derived from T cells, B-cell-depleted T cells, or PBMCs. Deeply sampled blood TCRbeta repertoires from subjects exposed to, actively infected with, or recovered from COVID-19 were included in the dataset. The repertoires were released in a freely available public database meant as a resource for research on the immune response to SARS-CoV-2. Samples were obtained from the ongoing ImmuneRACE study (first 160 participants) and from 1,200 or so subjects provided by 6 global collaborators. A de-identified subject ID, COVID-19 status, age in years and sex were almost always included in the sample metadata. HLA class I and class II types, where available, came from metadata supplied by the sample provider rather than from assay-based typing.

TCRbeta CDR3 regions were amplified from genomic DNA using the immunoSEQ Assay, a bias-controlled multiplex PCR. The original methods were these. Nucleated cell counts per sample were estimated from amplification of reference gene primers within the assay. To quantify the absolute abundance of each unique TCRbeta CDR3 rearrangement, sequence reads were collapsed and filtered. For each sample, productive Simpson clonality was calculated by taking the square root of Simpson's diversity index across productive rearrangements. As stored in TCRdb, this immuneACCESS dataset retains in-frame rearrangements with V and J assigned. A fraction of the clones does not appear; measured against another copy, unresolved V genes explain less than half of the discrepancy, and the remainder lacks a known reason. V, J and clone size are those of that table, while D and trimming were read from the DNA. Present in this sample are about 97,000 clones, roughly 92% of which were seen just once. The ten biggest clones cover around 2% of the sample.

In Seattle, one collaborating source enrolled patients while the infection was active and tracked those patients longitudinally over the course of disease. Each collaborating institution followed its own protocols to collect whole blood in K2EDTA tubes. Collaborator samples were shipped for TCRbeta analysis as frozen whole blood, isolated PBMCs, or DNA extracted from either sample type. Broader findings and caveats from the paper: The amount of clinical and demographic metadata varied by source and participant and was provided uncurated.

Comments on this clone: Its antigen has not been determined. The record has no base qualities; no much larger clone is one base away.

Including the terminal cysteine and phenylalanine, the CDR3 comprises 15 residues. The entry retains the CDR3 DNA only, 45 bases that are in frame from base 1. From the germline V gene, CDR1 is SNHLY and CDR2 is FYNNEI. From V the trimming removes 3 bases and from J it removes 7 bases, while the gene matches leave 7 bases of the junction unaccounted for. Sequencing input: peripheral blood. This clonotype originated in a woman aged 45 to 65 with COVID-19, enrolled during active disease. The rearranged chain carries TRBV2 and TRBJ2-2, with 8 bases aligning to TRBD1. The CDR3 here reads CASSDTHRGDGELFF. The DNA sequence follows: TGTGCCAGCAGTGATACTCACAGGGGGGACGGGGAGCTGTTTTTT.